This paragraph covers one TCR beta chain sequence. The target antigen is unknown. The data were obtained in a study of OX40 agonist ivuxolimab in advanced cancers. Study as a whole: Each dose-escalation patient presented with hepatocellular carcinoma, melanoma, renal cell or head and neck cancer. Overall study findings and caveats: Low normalized T-cell clonal expansion also characterized some of the nonresponders. Individuals who were partial responders at 0.1-3.0 mg/kg had clonal expansion that ranked among the lowest.

Sequencing used immunoSEQ multiplex PCR; TCRdb keeps in-frame clones, though not all of them. The data show about 130,000 clones, 90% seen once. Germline V gene data show CDR1 as MDHEN and CDR2 as SYDVKM. The CDR3 sequence is 15 residues long. V dropped 5 bases and J dropped 6; count of bases not matched to a gene: 10. The V call is TRBV28, the J call TRBJ2-3, with 8 positions matching TRBD1. The material sequenced was CD4+ or CD8+ T cells sorted from blood, taken in a trial of the OX40 agonist ivuxolimab. The origin of this receptor is an adult with an advanced solid tumor such as melanoma, head and neck, liver or kidney cancer. In nucleotides, the CDR3 is TGTGCCAGCAGTCTCGGACAGGGATGGGGGGATACGCAGTATTTT. Protein: CASSLGQGWGDTQYF.